This is a list of T cell receptor beta chains from one sample in a study of blood T cell repertoires in COVID-19. Libraries were prepared by immunoSEQ multiplex PCR; TCRdb keeps only in-frame clonotypes and omits some of them. This sample has about 200,000 clones, with 94% found just once. Input material: peripheral blood. All receptors come from a man aged 25-40 years with COVID-19, enrolled during active disease. Each CDR3 is given with its conserved first and last residue. A D gene is named only where the DNA matches it firmly. Some rows have no size entry. The others give once, few or many, or a class for an expanded clone.

V gene: TRBV25-1
clone size: NA
J gene: TRBJ1-2
D gene: NA
CDR3 DNA: TGTGCCAGCACTACACTAGGTGGGGGCTACACCTTC
CDR3 protein: CASTTLGGGYTF

V gene: TRBV5-4
clone size: NA
J gene: TRBJ2-7
D gene: NA
CDR3 DNA: TGTGCCAGCAGCTCGGACAGTCGTCCCACCTACGAGCAGTACTTC
CDR3 protein: CASSSDSRPTYEQYF

V gene: TRBV11-1
clone size: once
J gene: TRBJ2-7
D gene: NA
CDR3 DNA: TGTGCCAGCAGCTTACCCCGAGGTGACTTCTCCTACGAGCAGTACTTC
CDR3 protein: CASSLPRGDFSYEQYF

V gene: TRBV19
clone size: once
J gene: TRBJ2-3
D gene: TRBD2
CDR3 DNA: TGTGCCAGTAGTGCGAGCGGGGACCCCACAGATACGCAGTATTTT
CDR3 protein: CASSASGDPTDTQYF

V gene: TRBV5-1
clone size: NA
J gene: TRBJ1-2
D gene: TRBD1
CDR3 DNA: TGCGCCAGCAGCCCAGGACAGGGGGTCGATGGCTACACCTTC
CDR3 protein: CASSPGQGVDGYTF

V gene: TRBV9
clone size: NA
J gene: TRBJ2-1
D gene: TRBD2
CDR3 DNA: TGTGCCAGCAGCGTAGCCCCACGGACTAGCGGGGGGGACAATGAGCAGTTCTTC
CDR3 protein: CASSVAPRTSGGDNEQFF

V gene: TRBV19
clone size: NA
J gene: TRBJ2-2
D gene: TRBD2
CDR3 DNA: TGTGCCAGTAGTCCGACTAGCGGGGGAATCACCGGGGAGCTGTTTTTT
CDR3 protein: CASSPTSGGITGELFF

V gene: TRBV5-1
clone size: NA
J gene: TRBJ1-2
D gene: TRBD1
CDR3 DNA: TGCGCCAGCAGCTTGGAGACAGGGCGAAGGTATGGCTACACCTTC
CDR3 protein: CASSLETGRRYGYTF

V gene: TRBV24-1
clone size: NA
J gene: TRBJ2-3
D gene: TRBD1
CDR3 DNA: TGTGCCACCAGTGACCCGGACAGGTCTGGGGCAGATACGCAGTATTTT
CDR3 protein: CATSDPDRSGADTQYF

V gene: TRBV9
clone size: NA
J gene: TRBJ1-4
D gene: NA
CDR3 DNA: TGTGCCAGCAGCCCCCGACAGACTGCAACTAATGAAAAACTGTTTTTT
CDR3 protein: CASSPRQTATNEKLFF